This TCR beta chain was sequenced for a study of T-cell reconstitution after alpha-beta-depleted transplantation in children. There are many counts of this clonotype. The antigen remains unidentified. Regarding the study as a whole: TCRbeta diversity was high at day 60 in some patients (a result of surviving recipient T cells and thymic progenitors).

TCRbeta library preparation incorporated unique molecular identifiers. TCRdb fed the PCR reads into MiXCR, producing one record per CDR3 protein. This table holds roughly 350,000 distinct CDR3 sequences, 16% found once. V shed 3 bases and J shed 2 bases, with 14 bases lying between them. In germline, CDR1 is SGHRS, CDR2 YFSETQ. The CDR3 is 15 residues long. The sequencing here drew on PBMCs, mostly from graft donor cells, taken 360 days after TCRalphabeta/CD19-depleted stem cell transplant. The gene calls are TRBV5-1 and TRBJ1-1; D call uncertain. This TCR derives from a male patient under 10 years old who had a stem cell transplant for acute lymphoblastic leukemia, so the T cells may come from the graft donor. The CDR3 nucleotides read TGCGCCAGCAGCTCCCCCCAAGGGAAAAACACTGAAGCTTTCTTT. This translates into CASSSPQGKNTEAFF. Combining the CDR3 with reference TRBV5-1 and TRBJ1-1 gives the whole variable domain KAGVTQTPRYLIKTRGQQVTLSCSPISGHRSVSWYQQTPGQGLQFLFEYFSETQRNKGNFPGRFSGRQFSNSRSEMNVSTLELGDSALYLCASSSPQGKNTEAFFGQGTRLTVV.